What follows is one TCR beta chain and its context. The repertoire was sequenced with immunoSEQ multiplex PCR; TCRdb's copy has only in-frame clones and lacks some. The sample includes more than 300,000 clones, 90% seen only once; the top ten take around 3.9%. The sample originates from a study of blood T cell repertoires in COVID-19. Between the trimmed V and J ends, which lost 6 bases and 4 bases, there was a span of 18 bases. This CDR3 has 15 amino acids. CDR1 is DFQATT, CDR2 SNEGSKA, per germline (reference sequence). This TCR was recovered from a woman in her twenties or thirties who had been exposed to COVID-19. The chain carries TRBV20-1 and TRBJ2-2; the D gene is possibly TRBD1 (6 bases). Material: PBMCs or T cells enriched from blood (not recorded which). CDR3 residues: CSASRTAGFTGELFF. CDR3 nucleotides: TGCAGTGCAAGTCGGACAGCCGGATTCACCGGGGAGCTGTTTTTT.